This passage covers 22 T cell receptor beta chains from one sample sequenced in a study of T cell repertoires in cytomegalovirus infection. The antigens these receptors bind are not known. TCRdb analysed the reads with MiXCR anew, one entry per CDR3 protein. The top ten hold roughly 13% of the sample, which has about 770,000 distinct CDR3 sequences, roughly 28% seen once. This material consisted of cultured CD8+ T cells from PBMCs, taken from culture after CMV antigen stimulation. Receptors originate from a human donor in good health (CMV status not recorded). Some clones in this sample may be carry-over from other donors' samples.

The chain has TRBV6-1 and TRBJ1-2; D gene ambiguous. Germline V gene data show CDR1 as MNHNS and CDR2 as SASEGT. Trimming stripped 5 bases from V and 5 bases from J, with 27 bases between. The CDR3 is made up of 18 amino acids. This CDR3 is CASSLIGLLNYGVYGYTF. CDR3 DNA: TGTGCCAGCAGTTTGATCGGACTCTTAAACTACGGGGTGTATGGCTACACCTTC.

This clonotype has just a few counts. The gene calls are TRBV5-1 and TRBJ2-3; TRBD1 matches at 7 bases. The CDR3 runs 15 residues. J was trimmed by 2 bases and V by 4 bases; bases with no gene match: 7. Germline values: CDR1 SGHRS, CDR2 YFSETQ. CDR3 DNA: TGCGCCAGCAGCGGAAACAGGGGATACACAGATACGCAGTATTTT. Translated, it gives CASSGNRGYTDTQYF.

The gene calls are TRBV7-4 and TRBJ2-7, with a weak D call TRBD1 (5 bases). Deletions cut 5 bases from V and 7 bases from J, with 15 bases between. Germline CDR1 and CDR2: SGHVT and SQSDAQ. The CDR3 extends over 13 amino acids. CDR3 sequence: CASSVSTDREQYF. The CDR3 DNA is TGTGCCAGCAGCGTAAGTACTGACAGAGAGCAGTACTTC.

CDR3 bases: TGTGCCAGCAGCTTCCCGGGAGCCGAGCAGTACTTC. It encodes CASSFPGAEQYF. This chain joins TRBV5-6 and TRBJ2-7, with TRBD2 as a possible D gene (6 bases). The V end lost 2 bases, the J end lost 6 bases, and 9 bases lay between the germline ends. The CDR3 runs to 12 residues. Germline V lookup: CDR1 SGHDT, CDR2 YYEEEE.

This CDR3 is CASSEFGEKLFF. The CDR3 DNA reads TGTGCCAGCAGTGAATTCGGGGAAAAACTGTTTTTT. The chain is built from TRBV25-1 and TRBJ1-4; D not certain. The germline CDR1 and CDR2 sequences are MGHDK and SYGVNS. This CDR3 region has 12 residues. V was trimmed by 1 base and J by 8 bases, leaving 5 bases between them. Looking up the rest from reference TRBV25-1 and TRBJ1-4 gives the full variable domain: EADIYQTPRYLVIGTGKKITLECSQTMGHDKMYWYQQDPGMELHLIHYSYGVNSTEKGDLSSESTVSRIRTEHFPLTLESARPSHTSQYLCASSEFGEKLFFGSGTQLSVL.

This clonotype came up many times. This chain's CDR3 is CASRLGVAYGYTF. The CDR3 coding sequence is TGTGCCAGCCGATTGGGGGTTGCCTATGGCTACACCTTC. The J gene is TRBJ1-2, the V gene TRBV27; tentative D call: TRBD1 (5 bases). CDR1 and CDR2 (germline): MNHEY, SMNVEV (reference sequence). The CDR3 is made up of 13 amino acids. With 8 bases removed from V and 4 bases from J, the gap between germline ends came to 14 bases.

This clonotype showed up just a few times. This sequence joins TRBV27 and TRBJ2-3; no firm D call. Germline CDR1 MNHEY, CDR2 SMNVEV (reference sequence). V lost 4 bases and J 0 bases, leaving 11 bases between the germline ends. The CDR3 sequence is 15 residues long. The CDR3 protein is CASSYTGRSTDTQYF. The CDR3 DNA follows: TGTGCCAGCAGTTACACTGGCCGTAGCACAGATACGCAGTATTTT.

The chain links TRBV7-9 to TRBJ1-4, with D possibly being TRBD1 (6 bases). Germline-derived CDR1 and CDR2 are SEHNR and FQNEAQ (reference sequence). V shed 8 bases and J shed 4 bases, with 14 bases lying between them. The CDR3 extends over 14 amino acids. The CDR3 DNA follows: TGTGCCAGCGGGACAAGGCGACTTAATGAAAAACTGTTTTTT. It is translated as CASGTRRLNEKLFF.

The J gene is TRBJ1-1, the V gene TRBV29-1, with a weak D call TRBD1 (5 bases). Germline V gene sequence: CDR1 SQVTM, CDR2 ANQGSEA. The CDR3 contains 13 residues. V was shortened by 2 bases and J by 3 bases, with 10 bases between the two germline ends. The CDR3 DNA sequence: TGCAGCGTTGAATTGGGGACGGACACTGAAGCTTTCTTT. It specifies CSVELGTDTEAFF.

This clonotype was detected a few times. The gene calls are TRBV19 and TRBJ1-4; tentative D call: TRBD1 (5 bases). Germline values: CDR1 LNHDA, CDR2 SQIVND (reference sequence). The CDR3 extends over 17 amino acids. Trimming stripped 5 bases from V and 6 bases from J, with 22 bases between. The CDR3 region is CASSPLLRGRYDEKLFF. In nucleotides, the CDR3 is TGTGCCAGTAGTCCCCTCCTGCGGGGACGATACGATGAAAAACTGTTTTTT.

This clonotype has more than one count but fewer than ten. The chain employs TRBV28 and TRBJ2-5; D may be TRBD1 (5 bases). The germline CDR1 and CDR2 sequences are MDHEN and SYDVKM. CDR3 length: 16 amino acids. V dropped 5 bases and J dropped 2 bases, with 18 bases sitting between them. This CDR3 is CASSPRTRVYQETQYF. The CDR3 nucleotides are TGTGCCAGCAGTCCAAGGACAAGAGTCTATCAAGAGACCCAGTACTTC.

A few counts support this clonotype. The gene calls are TRBV12-3 or TRBV12-4 and TRBJ1-1; TRBD1 might be the D (6 bases). Trimming stripped 8 bases from V and 6 bases from J, with 13 bases between. This CDR3 is 12 amino acids long. CDR3 in amino acids: CASRGGSPEAFF. Written as DNA, the CDR3 is TGTGCCAGCCGAGGGGGGAGCCCTGAAGCTTTCTTT.

This clonotype has ten or more counts. The genes are TRBV7-8 and TRBJ2-5; D could derive from TRBD1 or TRBD2 (5 bases each). This CDR3 comprises 14 residues. CDR1 and CDR2 from the germline V gene are SGHVS and FQNEAQ. V was pared by 4 bases and J by 5 bases, with 14 bases between. The CDR3 nucleotides read TGTGCCAGCAGCTCGGGACGAACGGTGGAGACCCAGTACTTC. It encodes CASSSGRTVETQYF.

This clonotype appeared many times. This chain uses TRBV7-2 with TRBJ2-1; 8 nucleotides align to TRBD1. The length of the CDR3 is 17 residues. CDR1 is SGHTA and CDR2 is FQGNSA in the germline V gene. V shed 2 bases, J shed 8 bases, and the junction held 14 bases outside the gene matches. DNA of the CDR3: TGTGCCAGCAGCTTATCACCCCCAGGACAGGGCCGGGATGAGCAGTTCTTC. Protein: CASSLSPPGQGRDEQFF.

This clonotype showed up many times. The V call is TRBV6-1, the J call TRBJ1-5; 12 bases line up with TRBD1. This CDR3 comprises 16 residues. Germline CDR1 is MNHNS and CDR2 is SASEGT. The V and J ends lost 2 bases and 7 bases, in that order; junction bases with no gene match: 6. This CDR3 reads CASSEYLGTGGQPQHF. As DNA, the CDR3 is TGTGCCAGCAGTGAATATTTAGGGACAGGGGGCCAGCCCCAGCATTTT.

This clonotype was detected a few times. This chain links TRBV27 with TRBJ2-7, with D perhaps matching TRBD1 (6 bases). Germline CDR1 MNHEY, CDR2 SMNVEV (reference sequence). This CDR3 has 17 amino acids. V was clipped by 2 bases and J by 4 bases, with 21 bases between them. CDR3 bases: TGTGCCAGCAGTTTAATCCCCTCCGAAGGGGGTACGTACGAGCAGTACTTC. Its protein product is CASSLIPSEGGTYEQYF.

CDR3 protein: CASSLVGGDEKLFF. CDR3 coding DNA: TGTGCCAGCAGCTTGGTAGGGGGCGATGAAAAACTGTTTTTT. This chain connects TRBV5-4 to TRBJ1-4; 7 positions match TRBD1. This CDR3 region has 14 residues. CDR1 and CDR2 from the germline V gene are SGHNT and YYREEE (reference sequence). V shed 0 bases, J shed 6 bases, and the junction held 2 bases outside the gene matches.

This clonotype was counted a single time. The V gene is TRBV4-1, the J gene TRBJ2-1, with 12 positions matching TRBD1. CDR3 size: 17 residues. Germline-derived CDR1 and CDR2 are MGHRA and YSYEKL. With V trimmed by 1 base and J by 3 bases, 4 bases remained unmatched. The CDR3 nucleotides are TGCGCCAGCAGCCAAGCGGGACAGGGGGCGGACTACAATGAGCAGTTCTTC. Encoded protein: CASSQAGQGADYNEQFF.

This chain connects TRBV5-6 to TRBJ2-5, with D possibly being TRBD1 or TRBD2 (5 bases each). In germline, CDR1 is SGHDT, CDR2 YYEEEE. V was clipped by 4 bases and J by 4 bases, with 17 bases between them. The CDR3 covers 15 residues. CDR3 in amino acids: CASSPGPFRGETQYF. The CDR3 DNA reads as TGTGCCAGCAGCCCGGGACCCTTCCGAGGAGAGACCCAGTACTTC.

This clonotype has just a few counts. The rearrangement joins TRBV12-5 to TRBJ1-2; 8 nucleotides match TRBD1. Losses at the gene ends were 0 bases for V and 2 bases for J; bases not matched to a gene: 2. This CDR3 spans 15 amino acids. CDR1 LGHNT and CDR2 FRNRAP come from the germline V gene. The CDR3 spells CASGLVAGGNYGYTF. The CDR3 nucleotides are TGTGCTAGTGGTTTGGTAGCAGGGGGCAACTATGGCTACACCTTC.

Sample share makes this clonotype medium-sized. The V and J genes are TRBV7-2 and TRBJ2-3; possibly TRBD2 for D (5 bases). Germline assignment: CDR1 SGHTA and CDR2 FQGNSA. The CDR3 consists of 15 residues. The ends were cut back, 4 bases at V and 1 base at J, with 12 bases in the middle. The CDR3 here is CASSSITRGTDTQYF. The CDR3 coding sequence is TGTGCCAGCAGCTCTATCACTAGAGGCACAGATACGCAGTATTTT.

This clonotype was observed a few times. The chain links TRBV6-2 or TRBV6-3 to TRBJ2-7; the D is unclear. CDR1 and CDR2 (germline): MNHEY, SVGEGT. Deletions cut 2 bases from V and 1 base from J, with 6 bases between. The CDR3 has 13 residues. CDR3 in DNA: TGTGCCAGCAGTTACGGCGGTTCCTACGAGCAGTACGTC. It translates to CASSYGGSYEQYV.